One sample yielded the 29 T cell receptor beta chains listed below, sequenced in a study of early T cells in non-severe SARS-CoV-2 infection. TCRdb used MiXCR to reprocess the 5' RACE reads, holding one entry per CDR3 protein. This sample has 90,000 to 120,000 distinct CDR3 sequences, with roughly 10% found just once. Sequencing was carried out using whole blood. These receptors all stem from an adult who was a healthcare worker with PCR-confirmed SARS-CoV-2 infection or an uninfected control (not recorded which).

This clonotype showed up many times. The chain recombines TRBV27 with TRBJ2-1, with D tentatively TRBD2 (6 bases). V was clipped by 4 bases and J by 6 bases, with 16 bases between them. Per the germline V gene, CDR1 is MNHEY and CDR2 is SMNVEV (reference sequence). There are 15 residues in the CDR3. The CDR3 nucleotides read TGTGCCAGCAGTTCCCCGGGGGATAGCGGCAATGAGCAGTTCTTC. It is translated as CASSSPGDSGNEQFF.

This clonotype was counted many times. This chain connects TRBV7-9 to TRBJ1-1, with a possible D match to TRBD1 (6 bases). Germline V gene lookup returns CDR1 SEHNR and CDR2 FQNEAQ (reference sequence). V lost 0 bases and J 0 bases, leaving 8 bases between the germline ends. The CDR3 extends over 15 amino acids. Written as DNA, the CDR3 is TGTGCCAGCAGCTTAGCACAGGGTATGAACACTGAAGCTTTCTTT. Translating it yields CASSLAQGMNTEAFF.

V usage is TRBV7-9 and J usage is TRBJ2-1; D remains ambiguous. The V gene's germline CDR1 is SEHNR and CDR2 FQNEAQ (reference sequence). The V end was cut by 5 bases, the J end by 9 bases, with 14 bases between. The CDR3 length is 13 residues. The CDR3 DNA is TGTGCCAGCAGCGTTAGGTACGGTGGTGAGCAGTTCTTC. Translation gives CASSVRYGGEQFF.

This clonotype was counted ten times or more. The chain carries TRBV12-3 or TRBV12-4 and TRBJ2-1; D is perhaps TRBD2 (5 bases). Trimming left V 7 bases short and J 0 bases short, with 13 bases between. The CDR3 has 15 residues. The CDR3 DNA reads as TGTGCCAGCACCTTGGGGAGAGTCTCCTACAATGAGCAGTTCTTC. It encodes CASTLGRVSYNEQFF.

This clonotype occurred many times. This sequence joins TRBV5-1 and TRBJ1-1; 10 bases align to TRBD1. The CDR3 length is 16 residues. Germline assignment: CDR1 SGHRS and CDR2 YFSETQ. With 4 bases clipped from V and 4 bases from J, the junction kept 10 bases outside the gene matches. The CDR3 here is CASSILPGQGITEAFF. The CDR3 DNA reads TGCGCCAGCAGCATATTACCGGGACAGGGGATCACTGAAGCTTTCTTT.

This clonotype was seen a handful of times. This chain links TRBV12-3 or TRBV12-4 with TRBJ1-1; D unclear. This CDR3 is 12 amino acids long. Trimming shortened V by 5 bases and J by 8 bases, and 12 bases separated the two germline ends. The CDR3 loop is CASSNIRREAFF. The DNA for the CDR3 is TGTGCCAGCAGTAACATCAGGCGAGAAGCTTTCTTT.

In this sample, this clonotype turned up a few times. The V gene is TRBV5-5, the J gene TRBJ2-3; 7 positions agree with TRBD2. CDR1 SGHKS and CDR2 YYEKEE come from the germline V gene (reference sequence). The CDR3 runs to 15 residues. The V segment lost 1 base and the J segment 3 bases; nucleotides outside the gene matches: 5. The CDR3 nucleotides are TGTGCCAGCAGCTTGAGCCTAGCGGAAACAGATACGCAGTATTTT. This encodes CASSLSLAETDTQYF.

This clonotype was seen a few times. The genes are TRBV3-1 and TRBJ2-6; the D is unclear. Germline CDR1 LGHDT, CDR2 YNNKEL (reference sequence). Trimming removed 0 bases from V and 0 bases from J, with 12 bases in between. This CDR3 has 18 residues. In DNA, the CDR3 is TGTGCCAGCAGCCAAGAGAAGTGGGTCAACTCTGGGGCCAACGTCCTGACTTTC. Translation gives CASSQEKWVNSGANVLTF.

This clonotype was seen repeatedly, ten times or more. V gene TRBV20-1 combines with J gene TRBJ1-3, with TRBD1 as a possible D gene (6 bases). The germline gives CDR1 DFQATT, CDR2 SNEGSKA (reference sequence). This CDR3 is 17 amino acids long. The germline V and J ends were trimmed by 3 bases and 8 bases, with 26 bases remaining between them. The CDR3 protein is CSASHLGQTRLPDTIYF. CDR3 nucleotide sequence: TGCAGTGCTAGCCACCTTGGACAGACTAGGCTTCCGGACACCATATATTTT.

This clonotype was counted at least ten times. This rearrangement joins TRBV19 to TRBJ2-7; 7 nucleotides agree with TRBD2. Germline CDR1 and CDR2: LNHDA and SQIVND (reference sequence). After removal of 1 base from V and 2 bases from J, the junction contained 5 bases not matched to a gene. The CDR3 is 15 residues long. CDR3 coding DNA: TGTGCCAGTAGTATAGCCCCGGGAGGTGCCTACGAGCAGTACTTC. This gives the protein CASSIAPGGAYEQYF. Based on the CDR3 plus reference TRBV19 and TRBJ2-7, the full variable domain is DGGITQSPKYLFRKEGQNVTLSCEQNLNHDAMYWYRQDPGQGLRLIYYSQIVNDFQKGDIAEGYSVSREKKESFPLTVTSAQKNPTAFYLCASSIAPGGAYEQYFGPGTRLTVT.

This chain uses TRBV28 with TRBJ2-7; a weak D match, TRBD2 (6 bases). The CDR3 sequence is 11 residues long. Per the germline V gene, CDR1 is MDHEN and CDR2 is SYDVKM. The V gene lost 7 bases and the J gene lost 2 bases, with 6 bases spanning the gap. CDR3 coding DNA: TGTGCCAGCACGGGGGCCTACGAGCAGTACTTC. It specifies CASTGAYEQYF.

V gene TRBV28 combines with J gene TRBJ2-2; D is perhaps TRBD1 (6 bases). V was pared by 3 bases and J by 15 bases, with 26 bases between. Germline V gives CDR1 MDHEN, CDR2 SYDVKM. This CDR3 has 16 residues. The CDR3 coding sequence is TGTGCCAGCAGTTTTGGGAAGACCGGGACAACATTTTTGGTGTTTTTT. Its protein product is CASSFGKTGTTFLVFF.

This clonotype was detected many times. V and J are TRBV10-2 and TRBJ2-1; D gene ambiguous. V was cut by 2 bases and J by 0 bases, with 14 bases left in between. CDR3 length: 17 amino acids. Germline V gene lookup returns CDR1 WSHSY and CDR2 SAAADI. The CDR3 is CASSEPFGPRSYNEQFF. CDR3 nucleotides: TGCGCCAGCAGTGAGCCATTTGGGCCCCGCTCCTACAATGAGCAGTTCTTC.

The CDR3 coding sequence is TGTGCCAGCAGAAGGACTAGCGGGACAGTCGGCAATGAGCAGTTCTTC. Its translation is CASRRTSGTVGNEQFF. V gene TRBV28 combines with J gene TRBJ2-1; TRBD2 agrees at 12 bases. This CDR3 is built from 16 residues. J was trimmed by 6 bases and V by 6 bases; bases with no gene match: 9. Germline loops: CDR1 MDHEN, CDR2 SYDVKM.

This clonotype was seen repeatedly, ten times or more. CDR3 sequence: CASSLSRTGGWSPLHF. CDR3 DNA sequence: TGTGCCAGCAGTTTAAGTAGGACAGGGGGATGGTCACCCCTCCACTTT. This chain connects TRBV28 to TRBJ1-6; 10 bases fit TRBD1. Losses at the gene ends were 2 bases for V and 10 bases for J; bases not matched to a gene: 8. Per germline, CDR1 MDHEN and CDR2 SYDVKM. The CDR3 consists of 16 residues.

This clonotype was seen a handful of times. The chain carries TRBV29-1 and TRBJ2-7, with D perhaps matching TRBD1 (6 bases). CDR3 length equals 11 residues. CDR1 and CDR2 from the germline V gene are SQVTM and ANQGSEA. Deletions cut 7 bases from V and 3 bases from J, with 10 bases between. The CDR3 region is CSATGYYEQYF. CDR3 bases: TGCAGCGCGACAGGATACTACGAGCAGTACTTC.

In this sample, this clonotype turned up a few times. This chain joins TRBV7-9 and TRBJ1-1; unclear D gene. The CDR3 runs to 13 residues. The germline gives CDR1 SEHNR, CDR2 FQNEAQ (reference sequence). Trimming pared 1 base from V and 4 bases from J, leaving 7 bases between. The CDR3 DNA reads TGTGCCAGCAGCTTAGAACCGGGCACTGAAGCTTTCTTT. This translates into CASSLEPGTEAFF. The full variable domain, completed using reference TRBV7-9 and TRBJ1-1, is DTGVSQNPRHKITKRGQNVTFRCDPISEHNRLYWYRQTLGQGPEFLTYFQNEAQLEKSRLLSDRFSAERPKGSFSTLEIQRTEQGDSAMYLCASSLEPGTEAFFGQGTRLTVV.

CDR3 nucleotide sequence: TGTGCCATCGGGCAGACTAGCGGGAGGGCCCCCACAGATACGCAGTATTTT. Amino acid sequence: CAIGQTSGRAPTDTQYF. The V gene is TRBV10-3, the J gene TRBJ2-3; 14 bases agree with TRBD2. The V gene's germline CDR1 is ENHRY and CDR2 SYGVKD. This CDR3 region has 17 residues. V shed 8 bases, J shed 2 bases, and the junction held 9 bases outside the gene matches.

This clonotype was counted at least ten times. The V call is TRBV12-3 or TRBV12-4, the J call TRBJ2-1; D assignment may be TRBD1 or TRBD2 (5 bases each). V was clipped by 7 bases and J by 8 bases, with 15 bases between them. The CDR3 is 13 residues long. The DNA for the CDR3 is TGTGCCAGCATAAGACTGGGGGTGTATGAGCAGTTCTTC. Translated, it gives CASIRLGVYEQFF.

The genes are TRBV5-1 and TRBJ2-1, with D possibly matching TRBD1 (6 bases). CDR3 length equals 15 residues. Per the germline V gene, CDR1 is SGHRS and CDR2 is YFSETQ. Trimming removed 0 bases at V and 4 bases at J, with 11 bases between. The CDR3 sequence: CASSLAQGAYNEQFF. For the CDR3, the DNA is TGCGCCAGCAGCTTGGCACAGGGCGCGTACAATGAGCAGTTCTTC.

This chain joins TRBV28 and TRBJ1-2; D uncertain. Germline V gives CDR1 MDHEN, CDR2 SYDVKM. The V end lost 6 bases, the J end lost 3 bases, and 8 bases lay between the germline ends. This CDR3 region has 12 residues. The CDR3 region is CASSPGYYGYTF. The CDR3 nucleotides read TGTGCCAGCAGCCCTGGATACTATGGCTACACCTTC.

This clonotype appeared once. This rearrangement joins TRBV24-1 to TRBJ2-7; D is uncertain. The V and J ends lost 1 base and 7 bases respectively, with 10 bases between them. The CDR3 is 13 amino acids. Germline V gene lookup returns CDR1 KGHDR and CDR2 SFDVKD. CDR3 nucleotide sequence: TGTGCCACCAGTGATTTCCGGCAGGAGGAGCAGTACTTC. It specifies CATSDFRQEEQYF.

This clonotype came up many times. The chain recombines TRBV30 with TRBJ1-1; D gene ambiguous. V lost 2 bases and J lost 0, with 10 bases in between. This CDR3 spans 14 amino acids. CDR1 and CDR2 from the germline V gene are GTSNPN and SVGIG (reference sequence). The CDR3 protein is CAWSPGSMNTEAFF. CDR3 nucleotide sequence: TGTGCCTGGAGTCCGGGGAGCATGAACACTGAAGCTTTCTTT.

There are many counts of this clonotype. The J gene is TRBJ1-1, the V gene TRBV5-1; D remains ambiguous. Per germline, CDR1 SGHRS and CDR2 YFSETQ. This CDR3 comprises 13 residues. Trimming shortened V by 5 bases and J by 3 bases, and 11 bases separated the two germline ends. CDR3 protein: CASRGPPDTEAFF. CDR3 coding DNA: TGCGCCAGCAGGGGCCCCCCAGACACTGAAGCTTTCTTT.

A few counts support this clonotype. The chain carries TRBV7-2 and TRBJ2-2; 9 positions agree with TRBD2. The germline gives CDR1 SGHTA, CDR2 FQGNSA. This CDR3 is 15 amino acids long. Trimming at V came to 5 bases and at J to 5 bases, leaving 6 bases not matched to a gene. The chain's CDR3 is CASSPGLARTGELFF. The DNA of the CDR3 is TGTGCCAGCAGCCCTGGACTAGCGAGAACCGGGGAGCTGTTTTTT.

The CDR3 sequence is CASSRDREDEQYF. CDR3 nucleotide sequence: TGTGCCAGCAGCCGGGACAGGGAGGACGAGCAGTACTTC. V usage is TRBV19 and J usage is TRBJ2-7, with 9 bases aligning to TRBD1. The ends lost 9 bases at V and 5 bases at J; junction bases unmatched: 8. The CDR3 consists of 13 residues. The germline CDR1 and CDR2 sequences are LNHDA and SQIVND (reference sequence). Full variable domain (remainder filled in from reference TRBV19 and TRBJ2-7): DGGITQSPKYLFRKEGQNVTLSCEQNLNHDAMYWYRQDPGQGLRLIYYSQIVNDFQKGDIAEGYSVSREKKESFPLTVTSAQKNPTAFYLCASSRDREDEQYFGPGTRLTVT.

In its sample, this clonotype was seen many times. The CDR3 here is CASSRGQGGVMIPFF. The DNA for the CDR3 is TGCGCCAGCAGCCGGGGCCAGGGGGGCGTAATGATCCCGTTCTTC. The chain joins TRBV4-1 to TRBJ2-1; TRBD1 might be the D (7 bases). V dropped 4 bases and J dropped 15 bases, with 25 bases sitting between them. The germline gives CDR1 MGHRA, CDR2 YSYEKL. The CDR3 extends over 15 amino acids.

The sample holds a few counts of this clonotype. The chain couples TRBV28 to TRBJ2-5, with D maybe TRBD2 (7 bases). CDR1 MDHEN and CDR2 SYDVKM come from the germline V gene. CDR3 length: 13 amino acids. Trimming took off 7 bases at V and 1 base at J, with 10 bases between the two ends. The chain's CDR3 is CASTGGGQETQYF. CDR3 nucleotide sequence: TGTGCCAGCACGGGGGGCGGCCAAGAGACCCAGTACTTC. The whole variable domain, remainder taken from reference TRBV28 and TRBJ2-5, is DVKVTQSSRYLVKRTGEKVFLECVQDMDHENMFWYRQDPGLGLRLIYFSYDVKMKEKGDIPEGYSVSREKKERFSLILESASTNQTSMYLCASTGGGQETQYFGPGTRLLVL.

This clonotype was seen repeatedly, ten times or more. The chain couples TRBV20-1 to TRBJ2-5; 7 bases fit TRBD2. Germline V gene lookup returns CDR1 DFQATT and CDR2 SNEGSKA (reference sequence). This CDR3 comprises 13 residues. V shed 3 bases, J shed 4 bases, and the junction held 5 bases outside the gene matches. This chain's CDR3 is CSARGGGRETQYF. CDR3 coding DNA: TGCAGTGCTAGGGGGGGAGGGCGAGAGACCCAGTACTTC.